These 28 T cell receptor beta chains originate from one sample sequenced in a study of blood T cell repertoires in COVID-19. Here immunoSEQ multiplex PCR was the method, and the copy in TCRdb shows in-frame clones only, minus some. The profile covers about 100,000 clones, with about 86% appearing a single time and more than 1.5% taken by the ten largest. The specimen was peripheral blood. Receptor source: a man aged 80 or over with acute or convalescent COVID-19.

This chain uses TRBV7-2 with TRBJ2-1; 8 bases are a match to TRBD2. The V segment lost 2 bases and the J segment 14 bases; nucleotides outside the gene matches: 8. Germline CDR1 reads SGHTA; CDR2 reads FQGNSA. The CDR3 loop spans 13 amino acids. DNA of the CDR3: TGTGCCAGCAGCTTACAGGGACTAGGGGTTGAGTTCTTC. It encodes CASSLQGLGVEFF.

This clone has only a few counts. This chain links TRBV19 with TRBJ2-2; no clear D. CDR1 and CDR2 from the germline V gene are LNHDA and SQIVND (reference sequence). The ends were cut back, 7 bases at V and 4 bases at J, with 13 bases in the middle. The CDR3 runs to 14 residues. CDR3 sequence reads: CASTLSTSTGELFF. As DNA, the CDR3 is TGTGCCAGTACCCTTTCAACCAGCACCGGGGAGCTGTTTTTT.

The V call is TRBV5-4, the J call TRBJ1-3, with D possibly TRBD1 on 6 matching bases. Germline values: CDR1 SGHNT, CDR2 YYREEE (reference sequence). V was cut by 4 bases and J by 0 bases, with 17 bases left in between. This CDR3 is 17 amino acids long. The CDR3: CASSPRGPASSGNTIYF. The CDR3 nucleotides are TGTGCCAGCAGCCCCAGGGGACCCGCAAGCTCTGGAAACACCATATATTTT.

This chain uses TRBV5-1 with TRBJ2-1, with 7 bases fitting TRBD2. In germline, CDR1 is SGHRS, CDR2 YFSETQ. This CDR3 is built from 15 residues. V gave up 5 bases and J gave up 5 bases; unmatched junction bases: 10. In nucleotides, the CDR3 is TGCGCCAGCAGTCTTCTCACGGGAGGAAACAATGAGCAGTTCTTC. It specifies CASSLLTGGNNEQFF.

The chain carries TRBV29-1 and TRBJ2-7; a weak D match, TRBD2 (5 bases). There are 12 residues in the CDR3. Germline V CDR1 and CDR2: SQVTM, ANQGSEA. V lost 6 bases and J 2 bases, leaving 11 bases between the germline ends. CDR3 DNA: TGCAGCGTCCTAAGCGGTCCCTACGAGCAGTACTTC. This gives the protein CSVLSGPYEQYF.

This chain connects TRBV4-2 to TRBJ2-1; 13 nucleotides agree with TRBD2. The germline V gene has CDR1 LGHNA and CDR2 YNFKEQ. There are 19 residues in the CDR3. V dropped 0 bases and J dropped 7; count of bases not matched to a gene: 12. This CDR3 is CASSQELLAGGPTRNEQFF. The DNA for the CDR3 is TGTGCCAGCAGCCAAGAATTACTAGCGGGAGGGCCTACTAGAAATGAGCAGTTCTTC.

The genes are TRBV10-3 and TRBJ2-2; D unresolved. Trimming stripped 2 bases from V and 5 bases from J, with 9 bases between. Germline V gene sequence: CDR1 ENHRY, CDR2 SYGVKD. The CDR3 is 14 residues long. CDR3 coding DNA: TGTGCCATCAGTGAGACGTCAGATACCGGGGAGCTGTTTTTT. Residues: CAISETSDTGELFF.

The chain is built from TRBV18 and TRBJ2-1, with 8 nucleotides matching TRBD1. This CDR3 comprises 16 residues. CDR1 is KGHSH and CDR2 is LQKENI in the germline V gene. The V gene end was trimmed by 2 bases and the J gene end by 3 bases; junction bases not matched to a gene: 6. Here the CDR3 DNA reads TGTGCCAGCTCACCAAGTCACAGGGGGGACTACAATGAGCAGTTCTTC. As protein: CASSPSHRGDYNEQFF.

The rearrangement joins TRBV7-2 to TRBJ1-4, with 7 positions matching TRBD1. Germline CDR1 and CDR2: SGHTA and FQGNSA. The CDR3 loop spans 15 amino acids. J lost 0 bases, V lost 4 bases, and 2 bases had no gene match. The CDR3 loop reads CASSWGQTTNEKLFF. DNA for the CDR3: TGTGCCAGCAGCTGGGGACAGACAACTAATGAAAAACTGTTTTTT. Full variable domain (outside the CDR3, taken from reference TRBV7-2 and TRBJ1-4): GAGVSQSPSNKVTEKGKDVELRCDPISGHTALYWYRQSLGQGLEFLIYFQGNSAPDKSGLPSDRFSAERTGGSVSTLTIQRTQQEDSAVYLCASSWGQTTNEKLFFGSGTQLSVL.

The rearrangement uses TRBV6-5 and TRBJ1-6; D possibly corresponds to TRBD1 (5 bases). V lost 6 bases and J lost 11, with 8 bases in between. The CDR3 contains 11 residues. CDR1 and CDR2 (germline): MNHEY, SVGAGI. CDR3 loop: CASRMTAPLHF. The DNA of the CDR3 is TGTGCCAGCAGGATGACAGCACCCCTCCACTTT.

The table lists this clone with a few counts. The rearrangement joins TRBV5-4 to TRBJ2-7; 10 bases are a match to TRBD1. V was clipped by 4 bases and J by 1 base; unmatched bases: 5. Germline V gives CDR1 SGHNT, CDR2 YYREEE (reference sequence). The CDR3 contains 15 residues. The CDR3 region is CASSRSGQGSYEQYF. DNA of the CDR3: TGTGCCAGCAGCCGCTCGGGACAGGGGTCCTACGAGCAGTACTTC. Full variable domain (remainder filled in from reference TRBV5-4 and TRBJ2-7): ETGVTQSPTHLIKTRGQQVTLRCSSQSGHNTVSWYQQALGQGPQFIFQYYREEENGRGNFPPRFSGLQFPNYSSELNVNALELDDSALYLCASSRSGQGSYEQYFGPGTRLTVT.

The chain carries TRBV27 and TRBJ1-1; the match to TRBD1 covers 7 bases. V was pared by 5 bases and J by 4 bases, with 4 bases of the junction left unmatched. The CDR3 has 13 amino acids. Germline lookup yields CDR1 MNHEY and CDR2 SMNVEV (reference sequence). CDR3 amino acids: CASSVTGVTEAFF. CDR3 DNA sequence: TGTGCCAGCAGTGTTACAGGGGTCACTGAAGCTTTCTTT.

This clone was seen a single time. CDR3 nucleotides: TGTGCCAGCAGCTTAACCCTATCGGGGACCGGGGAGCTGTTTTTT. Protein: CASSLTLSGTGELFF. The chain uses TRBV7-9 and TRBJ2-2, with TRBD2 as a possible D gene (5 bases). This CDR3 has 15 residues. Looked up from germline, CDR1 is SEHNR and CDR2 is FQNEAQ (reference sequence). V lost 2 bases to trimming and J lost 5 bases, with 12 bases between them.

The chain is built from TRBV28 and TRBJ1-5, with D maybe TRBD1 (6 bases). The CDR3 consists of 17 residues. Between the trimmed V and J ends, which lost 5 bases and 3 bases, there was a span of 20 bases. Germline CDR1 and CDR2: MDHEN and SYDVKM. The chain's CDR3 is CASSLPGGHQINQPQHF. DNA for the CDR3: TGTGCCAGCAGTCTCCCGGGGGGACATCAGATCAATCAGCCCCAGCATTTT.

The V and J genes are TRBV5-4 and TRBJ2-3; TRBD2 matches 13 bases. With 9 bases clipped from V and 1 base from J, the junction kept 2 bases outside the gene matches. CDR1 is SGHNT and CDR2 is YYREEE in the germline V gene (reference sequence). There are 14 residues in the CDR3. CDR3 region: CATGTSGGTDTQYF. CDR3 nucleotide sequence: TGTGCCACAGGGACTAGCGGGGGCACAGATACGCAGTATTTT.

The J gene is TRBJ1-2, the V gene TRBV5-6; D gene unclear. V was cut by 4 bases and J by 0 bases, with 19 bases left in between. Germline V gene data show CDR1 as SGHDT and CDR2 as YYEEEE. The CDR3 totals 17 residues. This chain's CDR3 is CASSPLVEAYSNYGYTF. Here the CDR3 DNA reads TGTGCCAGCAGCCCGTTGGTGGAGGCATATTCTAACTATGGCTACACCTTC. The variable domain in full, completed from reference TRBV5-6 and TRBJ1-2, reads DAGVTQSPTHLIKTRGQQVTLRCSPKSGHDTVSWYQQALGQGPQFIFQYYEEEERQRGNFPDRFSGHQFPNYSSELNVNALLLGDSALYLCASSPLVEAYSNYGYTFGSGTRLTVV.

V is TRBV5-1 and J is TRBJ2-7, with TRBD1 matching 7 bases. After removal of 4 bases from V and 3 bases from J, the junction contained 7 bases not matched to a gene. CDR3 length equals 14 residues. Germline values: CDR1 SGHRS, CDR2 YFSETQ. CDR3 DNA: TGCGCCAGCAGCCCTGGGGACAGAAACTACGAGCAGTACTTC. This sequence encodes CASSPGDRNYEQYF.

V usage is TRBV4-2 and J usage is TRBJ2-7; TRBD2 aligns across 10 bases. CDR1 and CDR2 (germline): LGHNA, YNFKEQ. V shed 1 base, J shed 3 bases, and the junction held 6 bases outside the gene matches. This CDR3 comprises 16 residues. CDR3: CASSQVTSGVIYEQYF. The DNA for the CDR3 is TGTGCCAGCAGCCAAGTTACTAGCGGGGTGATCTACGAGCAGTACTTC.

This chain links TRBV24-1 with TRBJ2-3; 9 bases fit TRBD2. CDR1 is KGHDR and CDR2 is SFDVKD in the germline V gene. The CDR3 totals 19 residues. Trimming removed 4 bases from V and 0 bases from J; junction bases left unmatched: 13. CDR3 region: CATSENGAGAGGSTDTQYF. DNA of the CDR3: TGTGCCACCAGTGAGAACGGAGCGGGAGCGGGGGGTAGCACAGATACGCAGTATTTT.

The V call is TRBV29-1, the J call TRBJ2-5, with D perhaps matching TRBD2 (7 bases). This CDR3 is built from 13 residues. Germline-derived CDR1 and CDR2 are SQVTM and ANQGSEA. The V and J ends lost 4 bases and 4 bases respectively, with 13 bases between them. DNA for the CDR3: TGCAGCGTTGCCCGTAGGGGGGGAGAGACCCAGTACTTC. This sequence encodes CSVARRGGETQYF.

This clone was recorded once. The chain joins TRBV6-2 or TRBV6-3 to TRBJ1-2; no clear D. The CDR3 is made up of 15 amino acids. CDR1 and CDR2 (germline): MNHEY, SVGEGT. V dropped 6 bases and J dropped 7 bases, with 21 bases sitting between them. The CDR3 DNA reads as TGTGCCAGCAGCCTGAGCAACTTCGGATGGAGTGGCTACACCTTC. Its translation: CASSLSNFGWSGYTF.

V and J are TRBV28 and TRBJ2-7, with 9 bases lining up with TRBD1. Germline V CDR1 and CDR2: MDHEN, SYDVKM. The length of the CDR3 is 14 residues. The junction had 5 bases not matched to a gene; V was cut back by 3 bases and J by 5 bases. Written as DNA, the CDR3 is TGTGCCAGCAGTTTCGGACAGGGGAGTGACGAGCAGTACTTC. Translated: CASSFGQGSDEQYF.

J is TRBJ1-1 and V is TRBV5-1; 7 nucleotides line up with TRBD1. The CDR3 extends over 16 amino acids. Unmatched junction bases numbered 10, after V lost 4 bases and J lost 1 base. Germline V gene data show CDR1 as SGHRS and CDR2 as YFSETQ. Here the CDR3 DNA reads TGCGCCAGCAGCCTACAGACGACAGGGACGAACACTGAAGCTTTCTTT. Amino acid sequence: CASSLQTTGTNTEAFF. The full variable domain, in which reference TRBV5-1 and TRBJ1-1 provide the parts outside the CDR3, is KAGVTQTPRYLIKTRGQQVTLSCSPISGHRSVSWYQQTPGQGLQFLFEYFSETQRNKGNFPGRFSGRQFSNSRSEMNVSTLELGDSALYLCASSLQTTGTNTEAFFGQGTRLTVV.

The chain joins TRBV5-1 to TRBJ1-5, with 9 bases matching TRBD1. CDR1 is SGHRS and CDR2 is YFSETQ in the germline V gene. The CDR3 spans 16 residues. V was pared by 0 bases and J by 4 bases, with 5 bases of the junction left unmatched. For the CDR3, the DNA is TGCGCCAGCAGCTTGGAGGGGACAGGGCAAAATCAGCCCCAGCATTTT. It is translated as CASSLEGTGQNQPQHF.

The chain employs TRBV3-1 (or the pseudogene TRBV3-2) and TRBJ2-7, with 10 bases that match TRBD1. This CDR3 contains 17 residues. The V and J ends lost 1 base and 5 bases, in that order; junction bases with no gene match: 11. The germline CDR1 and CDR2 sequences are LGHDT and YNNKEL (reference sequence). CDR3 sequence reads: CASSQAVPGQGFHEQYF. DNA for the CDR3: TGTGCCAGCAGCCAAGCTGTCCCGGGACAGGGGTTCCACGAGCAGTACTTC.

The chain combines TRBV2 with TRBJ2-7, with 12 bases matching TRBD2. Trimming at V came to 5 bases and at J to 7 bases, leaving 9 bases not matched to a gene. The CDR3 totals 15 residues. Germline CDR1 and CDR2: SNHLY and FYNNEI. CDR3 nucleotide sequence: TGTGCCAGCAGTAATCTAGCGGGAGGGCCCAGTGAGCAGTACTTC. The encoded protein is CASSNLAGGPSEQYF.

This chain uses TRBV6-2 or TRBV6-3 with TRBJ2-5, with TRBD2 as a possible D gene (5 bases). Germline CDR1 is MNHEY and CDR2 is SVGEGT. Trimming shortened V by 4 bases and J by 2 bases, and 8 bases separated the two germline ends. There are 13 residues in the CDR3. CDR3: CASSFGDQETQYF. CDR3 nucleotide sequence: TGTGCCAGCAGTTTCGGGGATCAAGAGACCCAGTACTTC.

The CDR3 is CASSLGAGIQETQYF. The CDR3 DNA follows: TGTGCCAGCAGCTTAGGAGCAGGCATTCAAGAGACCCAGTACTTC. The rearrangement joins TRBV7-2 to TRBJ2-5; D call uncertain. This CDR3 contains 15 residues. Trimming shortened V by 1 base and J by 2 bases, and 11 bases separated the two germline ends. Germline assignment: CDR1 SGHTA and CDR2 FQGNSA. Based on the CDR3 plus reference TRBV7-2 and TRBJ2-5, the full variable domain is GAGVSQSPSNKVTEKGKDVELRCDPISGHTALYWYRQSLGQGLEFLIYFQGNSAPDKSGLPSDRFSAERTGGSVSTLTIQRTQQEDSAVYLCASSLGAGIQETQYFGPGTRLLVL.